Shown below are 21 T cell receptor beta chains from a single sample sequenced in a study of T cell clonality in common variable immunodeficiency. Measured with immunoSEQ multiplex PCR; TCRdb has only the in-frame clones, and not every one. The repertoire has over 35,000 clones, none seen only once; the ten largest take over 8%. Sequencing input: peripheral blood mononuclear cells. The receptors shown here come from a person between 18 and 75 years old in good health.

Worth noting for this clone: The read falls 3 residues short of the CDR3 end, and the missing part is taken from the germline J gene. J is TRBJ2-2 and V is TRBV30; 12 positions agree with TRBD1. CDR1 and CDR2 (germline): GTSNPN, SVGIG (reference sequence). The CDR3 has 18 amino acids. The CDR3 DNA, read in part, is TGTGCCTGGAGGCCCGAGGTGGGACAGGGGGCCGTTAATTCACCG. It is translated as CAWRPEVGQGAVNSP. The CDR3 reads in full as CAWRPEVGQGAVNSPLFF.

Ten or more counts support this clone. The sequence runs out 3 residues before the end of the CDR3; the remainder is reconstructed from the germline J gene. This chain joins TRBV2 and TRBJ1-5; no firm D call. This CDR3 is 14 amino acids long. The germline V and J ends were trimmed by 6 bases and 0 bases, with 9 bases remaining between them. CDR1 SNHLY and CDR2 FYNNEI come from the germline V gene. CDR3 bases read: TGTGCCAGCAGCCGGGTCAATAGCAATCAGCCC. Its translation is CASSRVNSNQP. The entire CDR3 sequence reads CASSRVNSNQPQHF. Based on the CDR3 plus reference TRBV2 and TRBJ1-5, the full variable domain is EPEVTQTPSHQVTQMGQEVILRCVPISNHLYFYWYRQILGQKVEFLVSFYNNEISEKSEIFDDQFSVERPDGSNFTLKIRSTKLEDSAMYFCASSRVNSNQPQHFGDGTRLSIL.

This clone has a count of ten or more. CDR3 DNA (partial): TGTGCCAGTAGTGCCCCCGCCGGGGGC. As protein: CASSAPAGG. The complete CDR3 protein is CASSAPAGGYTF. V and J are TRBV19 and TRBJ1-2; D is unresolved. The sequence runs out 3 residues before the end of the CDR3; the remainder is reconstructed from the germline J gene. The CDR3 runs 12 residues. The germline V gene encodes CDR1 LNHDA and CDR2 SQIVND (reference sequence). Full variable domain (rest looked up from reference TRBV19 and TRBJ1-2): DGGITQSPKYLFRKEGQNVTLSCEQNLNHDAMYWYRQDPGQGLRLIYYSQIVNDFQKGDIAEGYSVSREKKESFPLTVTSAQKNPTAFYLCASSAPAGGYTFGSGTRLTVV.

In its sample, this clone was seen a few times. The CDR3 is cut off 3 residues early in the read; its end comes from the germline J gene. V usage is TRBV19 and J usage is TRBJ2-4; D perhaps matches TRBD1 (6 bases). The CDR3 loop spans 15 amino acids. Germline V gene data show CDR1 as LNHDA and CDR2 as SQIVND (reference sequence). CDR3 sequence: CASSATGSTNYGQYF. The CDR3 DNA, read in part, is TGTGCCAGTAGTGCCACAGGGTCCACTAACTATGGT.

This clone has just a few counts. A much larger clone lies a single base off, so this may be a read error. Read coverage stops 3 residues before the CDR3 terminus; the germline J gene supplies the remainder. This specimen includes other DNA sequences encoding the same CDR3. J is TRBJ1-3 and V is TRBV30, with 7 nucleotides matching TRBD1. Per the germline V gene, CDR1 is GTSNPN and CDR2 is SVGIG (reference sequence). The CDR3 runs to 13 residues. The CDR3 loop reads CAWRRQGLNTIYF. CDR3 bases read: TGTGCCTGGAGGAGACAGGGATTAAACACA. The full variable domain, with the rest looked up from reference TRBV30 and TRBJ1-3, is SQTIHQWPATLVQPVGSPLSLECTVEGTSNPNLYWYRQAAGRGLQLLFYSVGIGQISSEVPQNLSASRPQDRQFILSSKKLLLSDSGFYLCAWRRQGLNTIYFGEGSWLTVV.

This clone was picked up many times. The CDR3 bases that were read are TGCGCCAGCAGCTTGGCCGTTGCTAGCGGCACAGATACG. This sequence encodes CASSLAVASGTDT. The entire CDR3 reads CASSLAVASGTDTQYF. The J gene is TRBJ2-3, the V gene TRBV5-1; tentatively, D is TRBD2 (6 bases). The missing CDR3 end, 3 residues past where the read stops, is filled in from the germline J gene. The CDR3 length is 16 residues. Trimming removed 0 bases from V and 1 base from J, with 12 bases in between. Germline values: CDR1 SGHRS, CDR2 YFSETQ.

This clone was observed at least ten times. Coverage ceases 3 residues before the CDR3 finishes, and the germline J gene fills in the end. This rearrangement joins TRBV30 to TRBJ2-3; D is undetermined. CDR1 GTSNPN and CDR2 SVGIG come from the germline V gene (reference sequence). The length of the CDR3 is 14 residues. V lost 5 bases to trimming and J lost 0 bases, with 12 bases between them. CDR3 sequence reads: CAWLGFTSTDTQYF. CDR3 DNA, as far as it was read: TGTGCCTGGCTGGGCTTTACTAGCACAGATACG.

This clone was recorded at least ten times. The part of the CDR3 DNA that was read is TGTGCCAGCAGCAATGGGGCGTACATGAACACTGAA. Amino acid sequence: CASSNGAYMNTE. The CDR3 in full is CASSNGAYMNTEAFF. The rearrangement uses TRBV5-6 and TRBJ1-1; tentative D call: TRBD1 (5 bases). Read coverage stops 3 residues before the CDR3 terminus; the germline J gene supplies the remainder. CDR3 size: 15 residues. V was clipped by 4 bases and J by 0 bases, with 13 bases between them. The germline V gene has CDR1 SGHDT and CDR2 YYEEEE.

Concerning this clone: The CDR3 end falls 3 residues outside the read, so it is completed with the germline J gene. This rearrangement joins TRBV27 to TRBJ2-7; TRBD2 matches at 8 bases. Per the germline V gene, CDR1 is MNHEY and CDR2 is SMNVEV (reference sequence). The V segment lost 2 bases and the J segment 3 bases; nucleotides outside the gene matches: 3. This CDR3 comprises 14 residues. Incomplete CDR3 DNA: TGTGCCAGCAGTTTAAGCGGGAGTAACTACGAG. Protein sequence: CASSLSGSNYE. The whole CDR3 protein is CASSLSGSNYEQYF.

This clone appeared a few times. The CDR3 loop reads CATKGNTEAFF. CDR3 DNA (partial): TGTGCCACTAAGGGGAACACTGAA. The chain uses TRBV19 and TRBJ1-1; D gene ambiguous. The CDR3 end is not reached by the read, which stops 3 residues before it; the germline J gene fills it in. The CDR3 length is 11 residues. CDR1 is LNHDA and CDR2 is SQIVND in the germline V gene (reference sequence). Between the trimmed V and J ends, which lost 10 bases and 1 base, there was a span of 7 bases.

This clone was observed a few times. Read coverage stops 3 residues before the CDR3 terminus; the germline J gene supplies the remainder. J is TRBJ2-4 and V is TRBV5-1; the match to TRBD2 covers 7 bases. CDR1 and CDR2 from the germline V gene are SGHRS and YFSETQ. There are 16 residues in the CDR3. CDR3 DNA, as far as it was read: TGCGCCAGCAGGGTAGATAGCGGGTCAGTGGGGGAGACT. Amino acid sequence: CASRVDSGSVGET. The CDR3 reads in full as CASRVDSGSVGETQYF.

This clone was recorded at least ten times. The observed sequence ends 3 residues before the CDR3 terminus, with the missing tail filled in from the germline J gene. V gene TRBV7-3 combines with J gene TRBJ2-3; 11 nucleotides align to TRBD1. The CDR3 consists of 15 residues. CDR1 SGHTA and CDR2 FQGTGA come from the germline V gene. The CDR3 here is CASSLGTGGRETQYF. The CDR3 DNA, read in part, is TGTGCCAGCAGCTTAGGGACAGGGGGTCGGGAGACG.

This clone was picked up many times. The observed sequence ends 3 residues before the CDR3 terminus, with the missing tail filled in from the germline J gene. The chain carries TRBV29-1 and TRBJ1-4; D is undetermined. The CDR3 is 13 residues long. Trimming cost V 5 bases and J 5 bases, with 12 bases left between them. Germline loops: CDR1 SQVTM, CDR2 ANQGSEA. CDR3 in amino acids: CSVKQLLNEKLFF. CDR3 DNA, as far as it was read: TGCAGCGTTAAACAGCTTCTCAATGAAAAA.

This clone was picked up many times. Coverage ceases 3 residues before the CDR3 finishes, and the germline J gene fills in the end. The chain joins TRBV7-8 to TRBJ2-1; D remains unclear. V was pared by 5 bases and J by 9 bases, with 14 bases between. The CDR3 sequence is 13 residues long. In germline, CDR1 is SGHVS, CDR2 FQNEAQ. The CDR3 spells CASSPTYSREQFF. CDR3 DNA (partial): TGTGCCAGCAGCCCCACGTACAGTCGTGAG. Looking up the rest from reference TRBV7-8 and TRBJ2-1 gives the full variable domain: GAGVSQSPRYKVAKRGQDVALRCDPISGHVSLFWYQQALGQGPEFLTYFQNEAQLDKSGLPSDRFFAERPEGSVSTLKIQRTQQEDSAVYLCASSPTYSREQFFGPGTRLTVL.

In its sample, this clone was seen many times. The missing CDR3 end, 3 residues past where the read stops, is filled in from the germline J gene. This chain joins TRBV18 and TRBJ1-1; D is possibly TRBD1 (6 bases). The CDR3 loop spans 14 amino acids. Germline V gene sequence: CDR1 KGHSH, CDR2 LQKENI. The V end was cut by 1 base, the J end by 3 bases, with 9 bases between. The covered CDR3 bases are TGTGCCAGCTCACCACGTGCAGGGGACACTGAA. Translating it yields CASSPRAGDTE. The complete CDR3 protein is CASSPRAGDTEAFF. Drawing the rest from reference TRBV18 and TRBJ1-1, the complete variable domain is NAGVMQNPRHLVRRRGQEARLRCSPMKGHSHVYWYRQLPEEGLKFMVYLQKENIIDESGMPKERFSAEFPKEGPSILRIQQVVRGDSAAYFCASSPRAGDTEAFFGQGTRLTVV.

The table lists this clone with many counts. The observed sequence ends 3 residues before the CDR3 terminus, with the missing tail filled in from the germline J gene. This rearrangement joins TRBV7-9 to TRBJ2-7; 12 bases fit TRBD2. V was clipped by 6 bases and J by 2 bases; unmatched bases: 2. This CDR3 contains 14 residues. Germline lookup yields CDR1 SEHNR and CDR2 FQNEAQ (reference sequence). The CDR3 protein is CASRTSGSAYEQYF. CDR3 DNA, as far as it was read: TGTGCCAGCAGGACTAGCGGGAGCGCCTACGAG.

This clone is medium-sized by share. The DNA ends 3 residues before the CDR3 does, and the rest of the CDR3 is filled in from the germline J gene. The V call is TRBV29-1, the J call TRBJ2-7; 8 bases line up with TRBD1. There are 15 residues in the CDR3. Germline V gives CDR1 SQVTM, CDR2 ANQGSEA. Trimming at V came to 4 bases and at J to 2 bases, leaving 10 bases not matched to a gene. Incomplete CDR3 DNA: TGCAGCGTTGGGGGTTCCACAGGGGGGACCTACGAG. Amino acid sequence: CSVGGSTGGTYE. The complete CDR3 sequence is CSVGGSTGGTYEQYF.

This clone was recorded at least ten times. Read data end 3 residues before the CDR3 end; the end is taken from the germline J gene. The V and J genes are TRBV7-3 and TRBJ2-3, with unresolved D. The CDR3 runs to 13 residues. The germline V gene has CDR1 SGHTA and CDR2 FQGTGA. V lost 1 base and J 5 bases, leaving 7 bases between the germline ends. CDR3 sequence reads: CASSLNVRDTQYF. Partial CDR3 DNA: TGTGCCAGCAGCTTAAATGTCCGAGATACG.

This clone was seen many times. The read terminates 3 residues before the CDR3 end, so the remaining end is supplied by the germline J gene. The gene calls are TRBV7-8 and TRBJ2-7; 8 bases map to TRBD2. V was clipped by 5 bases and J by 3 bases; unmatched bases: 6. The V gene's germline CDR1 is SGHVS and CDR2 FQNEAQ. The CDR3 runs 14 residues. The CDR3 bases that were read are TGTGCCAGCAGCCCCCGGGAGGGGGACTACGAG. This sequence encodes CASSPREGDYE. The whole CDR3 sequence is CASSPREGDYEQYF.

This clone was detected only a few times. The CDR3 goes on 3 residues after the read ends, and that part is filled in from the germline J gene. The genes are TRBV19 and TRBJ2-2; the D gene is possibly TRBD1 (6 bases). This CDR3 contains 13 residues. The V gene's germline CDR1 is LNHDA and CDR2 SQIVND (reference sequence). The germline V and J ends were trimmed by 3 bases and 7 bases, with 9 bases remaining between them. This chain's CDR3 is CASSMTTGGELFF. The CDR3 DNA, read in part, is TGTGCCAGTAGTATGACGACAGGCGGGGAG.

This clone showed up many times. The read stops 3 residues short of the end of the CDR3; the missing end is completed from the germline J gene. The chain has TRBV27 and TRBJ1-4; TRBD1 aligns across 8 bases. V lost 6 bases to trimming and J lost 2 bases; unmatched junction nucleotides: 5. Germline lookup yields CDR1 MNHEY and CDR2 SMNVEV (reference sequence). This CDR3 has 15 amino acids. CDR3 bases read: TGTGCCAGCAGGCCCACAGGGGGGACTAATGAAAAA. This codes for CASRPTGGTNEK. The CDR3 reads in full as CASRPTGGTNEKLFF.